This T cell receptor (beta chain) emerged from a study of beta chain features in type 1 diabetes. Expressed TCRB transcripts were sequenced after all isolated RNA was converted to cDNA. Clones were read by immunoSEQ multiplex PCR, and TCRdb kept only the in-frame ones, dropping some. In the table there are 140,000 or so clones, about 9.4% of which are singletons. This clone was detected only a few times. The CDR3 is 15 amino acids. V was cut by 0 bases and J by 5 bases, with 11 bases left in between. The germline gives CDR1 KGHSH, CDR2 LQKENI. Sequencing was performed on naive CD4+ T cells from blood. This clonotype was obtained from a man aged 18 to 30 in good health. V and J are TRBV18 and TRBJ2-1; D call uncertain. The CDR3 region has the DNA TGTGCCAGCTCACCACCCCGTGGTTCGGACAATGAGCAGTTCTTC. The encoded protein is CASSPPRGSDNEQFF.